The clone carrying this T cell receptor (beta chain) turned up a few times. The antigen remains unidentified. The data derive from a study of T cell responses to AZD1222 COVID-19 vaccine. Findings and caveats of the study: Reportedly, close to half of spike-specific TCRs are directed against unmutated variant regions. Repertoire sampling was restricted to post-peak T cell response timepoints. The study found vaccine-associated CD4 TCRs spanning spike, dominant at 160-218 and 743-854. Clonal diversity may have been underestimated in mostly white British donors.

This CDR3 comprises 13 residues. The V end was cut by 6 bases, the J end by 1 base, with 7 bases between. The germline V gene encodes CDR1 SNHLY and CDR2 FYNNEI. TCRdb's table, derived via immunoSEQ multiplex PCR, lists solely in-frame clones and lacks some. The table has some 83,000 clones, 85% to 90% seen once; the top ten hold 5% to 6%. This clonotype was sampled from an adult in good health. The source material was peripheral blood, sampled on day 0 of AZD1222 vaccination. This chain connects TRBV2 to TRBJ1-5; D not resolved. This chain's CDR3 is CASSADSNQPQHF. The DNA of the CDR3 is TGTGCCAGCAGCGCGGACAGCAATCAGCCCCAGCATTTT.